This T cell receptor beta chain is from a study of blood T cell repertoires in COVID-19. Study background: From the United States, Italy and Spain came samples of acute and convalescent COVID-19.

Data came from immunoSEQ multiplex PCR; TCRdb stores just in-frame clones and leaves some out. The sample yields approximately 150,000 clones, about nine tenths seen once. A word on this clone: This sample also contains other DNA sequences that code for the same CDR3.

This CDR3 region has 12 residues. V lost 3 bases to trimming and J lost 2 bases, with 5 bases between them. CDR1 LGHDT and CDR2 YNNKEL come from the germline V gene (reference sequence). The origin of this receptor is a man aged 18 to 35 with COVID-19, enrolled during active disease. The sequenced sample consisted of peripheral blood. This rearrangement joins TRBV3-1 (or the pseudogene TRBV3-2) to TRBJ2-7, with D maybe TRBD1 (5 bases). In DNA form, the CDR3 reads TGTGCCAGCAGCCAGGACACCTACGAGCAGTACTTC. It yields the protein CASSQDTYEQYF.